One sample yielded the 20 T cell receptor beta chains listed below, sequenced in a study of technical replicates of blood from a handful of donors (dated by TCRdb to about 2017). Libraries were built with the immunoSEQ multiplex PCR assay. Not all clones reach the TCRdb copy of this immuneACCESS table, which keeps in-frame sequences only. Checked studies attribute under half of the gap to unresolved V genes and leave the rest unexplained. The sample has about 76,000 clones on record, roughly 97% of them singletons. The ten largest clones represent approximately 0.2% of the sample. The sequenced sample was T cells isolated from PBMCs. The receptor set was obtained from a human donor in good health.

The gene calls are TRBV2 and TRBJ1-5; D is unclear. V lost 11 bases and J lost 0, with 11 bases in between. Germline CDR1 and CDR2: SNHLY and FYNNEI. The CDR3 runs to 13 residues. The chain's CDR3 is CARSGDSNQPQHF. CDR3 nucleotide sequence: TGTGCCCGCTCCGGGGATAGCAATCAGCCCCAGCATTTT.

The V gene is TRBV5-1, the J gene TRBJ2-1, with TRBD2 matching over 7 bases. CDR1 and CDR2 (germline): SGHRS, YFSETQ. The CDR3 extends over 15 amino acids. With V trimmed by 0 bases and J by 7 bases, 7 bases remained unmatched. This CDR3 reads CASSLGGISGNEQFF. The CDR3 DNA sequence: TGCGCCAGCAGCTTGGGGGGAATTAGCGGGAATGAGCAGTTCTTC.

This chain's CDR3 is CASGLSYLNTEAFF. CDR3 in DNA: TGTGCTAGTGGTTTGTCGTATCTGAACACTGAAGCTTTCTTT. This chain joins TRBV12-5 and TRBJ1-1; D gene uncertain. The CDR3 totals 14 residues. Germline values: CDR1 LGHNT, CDR2 FRNRAP. Between the trimmed V and J ends, which lost 2 bases and 0 bases, there was a span of 7 bases.

This rearrangement joins TRBV6-6 to TRBJ2-7; weak D call: TRBD2 (5 bases). The V end lost 6 bases, the J end lost 3 bases, and 18 bases lay between the germline ends. This CDR3 contains 15 residues. The germline V gene encodes CDR1 MNHNY and CDR2 SVGAGI (reference sequence). DNA of the CDR3: TGTGCCAGCAGCAACACCCGACTGGAGGACTACGAGCAGTACTTC. It translates to CASSNTRLEDYEQYF.

The V call is TRBV4-1, the J call TRBJ2-5, with D unresolved. The CDR3 totals 13 residues. Germline loops: CDR1 MGHRA, CDR2 YSYEKL. V dropped 3 bases and J dropped 5 bases, with 10 bases sitting between them. The CDR3 loop is CASSQVAEETQYF. In DNA form, the CDR3 reads TGCGCCAGCAGCCAGGTAGCTGAGGAGACCCAGTACTTC.

V usage is TRBV4-1 and J usage is TRBJ1-3; a weak D match, TRBD1 (6 bases). Per germline, CDR1 MGHRA and CDR2 YSYEKL. This CDR3 is 19 amino acids long. V was trimmed by 2 bases and J by 0 bases, leaving 20 bases between them. The CDR3 spells CASSQTNFGTKSSGNTIYF. As DNA, the CDR3 is TGCGCCAGCAGCCAAACCAACTTCGGGACAAAGAGCTCTGGAAACACCATATATTTT.

V gene TRBV7-6 combines with J gene TRBJ1-3; 8 positions match TRBD1. Germline CDR1 SGHVS, CDR2 FNYEAQ. This CDR3 is 13 amino acids long. V shed 6 bases, J shed 5 bases, and the junction held 3 bases outside the gene matches. CDR3: CASRDRERNTIYF. The CDR3, as DNA: TGTGCCAGCAGGGACAGGGAAAGAAACACCATATATTTT. Variable domain in full (rest from reference TRBV7-6 and TRBJ1-3): GAGVSQSPRYKVTKRGQDVALRCDPISGHVSLYWYRQALGQGPEFLTYFNYEAQQDKSGLPNDRFSAERPEGSISTLTIQRTEQRDSAMYRCASRDRERNTIYFGEGSWLTVV.

V gene TRBV6-1 combines with J gene TRBJ2-7; 7 nucleotides agree with TRBD1. The CDR3 runs to 13 residues. Germline CDR1 and CDR2: MNHNS and SASEGT. Germline trimming cut 6 bases from V and 3 bases from J; bases unmatched to any gene: 5. The CDR3 DNA is TGTGCCAGCAGCGTGGGACAGCTCTACGAGCAGTACTTC. Translating gives CASSVGQLYEQYF.

A few counts support this clone. The CDR3, as DNA: TGTGCCAGCAGTTTAAGCGGGAGTTATGAGACCCAGTACTTC. Translation: CASSLSGSYETQYF. This chain connects TRBV5-4 to TRBJ2-5, with TRBD2 matching over 8 bases. Germline CDR1 is SGHNT and CDR2 is YYREEE (reference sequence). The J segment lost 5 bases and the V segment lost 5 bases, leaving 8 bases of the junction unmatched. The CDR3 is made up of 14 amino acids.

The chain couples TRBV5-1 to TRBJ1-5; D gene uncertain. This CDR3 spans 13 amino acids. Germline-derived CDR1 and CDR2 are SGHRS and YFSETQ. The germline V and J ends were trimmed by 5 bases and 5 bases, with 11 bases remaining between them. CDR3 in amino acids: CASREGSDQPQHF. The CDR3 coding sequence is TGCGCCAGCAGGGAGGGATCGGATCAGCCCCAGCATTTT.

The rearrangement uses TRBV11-3 and TRBJ1-1; D remains unclear. V was clipped by 7 bases and J by 6 bases, with 18 bases between them. CDR1 is SGHNT and CDR2 is YENEEA in the germline V gene. There are 14 residues in the CDR3. The CDR3 DNA sequence: TGTGCCAGCACCCCGCCCGAGGGATCGTCTGAAGCTTTCTTT. Its translation: CASTPPEGSSEAFF.

J is TRBJ2-5 and V is TRBV5-1; 13 bases map to TRBD2. Germline V gives CDR1 SGHRS, CDR2 YFSETQ. J lost 5 bases, V lost 0 bases, and 10 bases had no gene match. The CDR3 runs to 18 residues. CDR3 DNA: TGCGCCAGCAGCTTGGGGACTAGCGGGAGTGGACGGTGGGAGACCCAGTACTTC. Its translation: CASSLGTSGSGRWETQYF.

The chain combines TRBV4-2 with TRBJ1-6; D is unresolved. The CDR3 totals 13 residues. From germline, CDR1 is LGHNA and CDR2 YNFKEQ. V lost 4 bases, J lost 5 bases, and 6 bases lay in between. The chain's CDR3 is CASSLGHNSPLHF. The CDR3 bases are TGTGCCAGCAGCCTTGGGCATAATTCACCCCTCCACTTT.

The CDR3 sequence is CASSEGLAGGDEQYF. Here the CDR3 DNA reads TGCGCCAGCAGTGAGGGACTAGCGGGAGGCGACGAGCAGTACTTC. The chain joins TRBV10-1 to TRBJ2-7, with TRBD2 matching 14 bases. The germline CDR1 and CDR2 sequences are WNHNN and SYGVQD (reference sequence). The CDR3 length is 15 residues. V shed 2 bases and J 5 bases; nucleotides not matched to a gene: 2.

The rearrangement uses TRBV13 and TRBJ2-7; TRBD1 matches 8 bases. Germline CDR1 reads PRHDT; CDR2 reads FYEKMQ (reference sequence). V shed 0 bases and J 5 bases; nucleotides not matched to a gene: 6. This CDR3 is built from 15 residues. The CDR3 is CASSLGGRGLNEQYF. The CDR3 DNA reads as TGTGCCAGCAGCTTAGGGGGCAGGGGGCTAAACGAGCAGTACTTC.

The rearrangement links TRBV5-5 to TRBJ1-4; D uncertain. Looked up from germline, CDR1 is SGHKS and CDR2 is YYEKEE (reference sequence). The CDR3 is 14 residues long. With 4 bases removed from V and 3 bases from J, the gap between germline ends came to 10 bases. DNA for the CDR3: TGTGCCAGCAGCCGTGCGCGGGCTAATGAAAAACTGTTTTTT. Residues: CASSRARANEKLFF.

The rearrangement joins TRBV6-5 to TRBJ1-5; D remains ambiguous. This CDR3 has 13 residues. Germline V CDR1 and CDR2: MNHEY, SVGAGI. Trimming took 6 bases from V and 3 from J, leaving 9 bases between them. CDR3 sequence reads: CASRAANNQPQHF. The CDR3 DNA sequence: TGTGCCAGCAGAGCGGCCAACAATCAGCCCCAGCATTTT.

This CDR3 reads CASSLIGDGYGYTF. The CDR3 DNA follows: TGTGCCAGCAGCTTGATCGGCGACGGGTATGGCTACACCTTC. This chain connects TRBV5-6 to TRBJ1-2; D is unresolved. V shed 1 base and J shed 5 bases, with 12 bases lying between them. The CDR3 covers 14 residues. The germline gives CDR1 SGHDT, CDR2 YYEEEE.

This clone appeared a single time. For the CDR3, the DNA is TGTGCCAGCACCCCGTTCTTCTTT. Translation gives CASTPFFF. The chain uses TRBV7-9 and TRBJ1-1; the D is unclear. V was pared by 7 bases and J by 14 bases, with 8 bases between. The CDR3 sequence is 8 residues long. Germline CDR1 reads SEHNR; CDR2 reads FQNEAQ (reference sequence).

V gene TRBV6-5 combines with J gene TRBJ2-3; the D gene is possibly TRBD2 (5 bases). The germline V and J ends were trimmed by 6 bases and 2 bases, with 12 bases remaining between them. The CDR3 is made up of 14 amino acids. Germline V gives CDR1 MNHEY, CDR2 SVGAGI. The CDR3: CASRLGVLTDTQYF. For the CDR3, the DNA is TGTGCCAGCAGACTGGGAGTCCTCACAGATACGCAGTATTTT.